This is a list of T cell receptor beta chains from one sample in a study of CD8 T cells in ankylosing spondylitis. TCRdb reprocessed the 5' RACE reads via MiXCR and lists one record per CDR3 protein. Of 250,000 to 350,000 distinct CDR3 sequences in the sample, roughly 20% were seen once. Sequenced sample: blood, either unsorted or a sorted T cell fraction (not recorded which). All receptors derive from a female donor with ankylosing spondylitis or in good health (not recorded which). CDR3s include the opening cysteine and the closing phenylalanine or tryptophan. Each record gives: D gene, V gene, clone size, J gene, CDR3 DNA, CDR3 protein. A D gene is named only where the DNA matches it firmly. Rows may omit the clone size; those that give it use once, few, many or a size class.

TRBD1	TRBV25-1	few	TRBJ2-7	TGTGCCAGCAGTGTAGGACAGGGGGGCCTCTACGAGCAGTACTTC	CASSVGQGGLYEQYF
NA	TRBV4-2	NA	TRBJ2-2	TGTGCCAGCAGTCGGGGGTTGCCCAACACCGGGGAGCTGTTTTTT	CASSRGLPNTGELFF
NA	TRBV6-1	NA	TRBJ2-1	TGTGCCAGCAGGCCGAGGGAGAATGGAAATGAGCAGTTCTTC	CASRPRENGNEQFF
TRBD1	TRBV6-5	few	TRBJ1-6	TGTGCCAGCAGTTATAGAAGGACAGGGGATAATTCACCCCTCCACTTT	CASSYRRTGDNSPLHF
TRBD1	TRBV13	NA	TRBJ2-7	TGTGCCAGCAGCTTAGGGGGACAGGCGTACTCCTACGAGCAGTACTTC	CASSLGGQAYSYEQYF
NA	TRBV20-1	few	TRBJ1-3	TGCAGTGTCACAGGGTGGTCTGGAAACACCATATATTTT	CSVTGWSGNTIYF
TRBD2	TRBV11-3	once	TRBJ2-1	TGTGCCAGCAGCTTAGTTTTGACTAGCGGTCGAAGTGAGCAGTTCTTC	CASSLVLTSGRSEQFF
TRBD2	TRBV20-1	few	TRBJ2-7	TGCAGTGCTAGAGATCCAACAACGGGAGGTTTCTACGAGCAGTACTTC	CSARDPTTGGFYEQYF
NA	TRBV13	NA	TRBJ1-6	TGTGCCAGCAGCTTATCCTCGGCGGATATTGGTTCACCCCTCCACTTT	CASSLSSADIGSPLHF
TRBD2	TRBV20-1	NA	TRBJ2-1	TGCAGTGCTAGAGTGCCAGCGGGAGGGCGTGAGCAGTTCTTC	CSARVPAGGREQFF
NA	TRBV20-1	few	TRBJ2-7	TGCAGTGCTGACGACAAGAGCTCCTACGAGCAGTACTTC	CSADDKSSYEQYF